A selection of T cell receptor beta chains follows, all from one sample in a study of monozygotic twins with inflammatory bowel disease. TCRdb reprocessed the 5' RACE reads, keeping one entry per CDR3 protein, no DNA. In all, the sample yields about 380,000 distinct CDR3 sequences. The sequenced sample was blood. These receptors came from a human donor with ulcerative colitis or Crohn's disease, or a healthy co-twin of an affected twin (not recorded which). CDR3s include the opening cysteine and the closing phenylalanine or tryptophan.

V	J	CDR3
TRBV6-2/TRBV6-3	TRBJ2-5	CASSHRVETQYF
TRBV5-1	TRBJ1-5	CASSLSGQGSQPQHF
TRBV6-1	TRBJ2-7	CASSRGQGRSYEQYF
TRBV12-3/TRBV12-4	TRBJ1-6	CASRYNNSPLHF
TRBV27	TRBJ2-7	CASSLRGHTYEQYF
TRBV7-3	TRBJ2-3	CASSYGGRSVTDTQYF
TRBV7-3	TRBJ2-2	CASSLGTPEYGELFF
TRBV6-5	TRBJ2-3	CASSYSRDEAGDTQYF
TRBV4-2	TRBJ1-5	CASSQSRTASNQPQHF
TRBV12-3/TRBV12-4	TRBJ2-7	CASSLVVRGLDEQYF
TRBV24-1	TRBJ2-2	CATSGQRQTGELFF
TRBV24-1	TRBJ2-1	CATSDSRGTANNEQFF
TRBV5-1	TRBJ1-1	CASGYAKGGTNTEAFF
TRBV5-4	TRBJ1-1	CASSLGADREAFF
TRBV5-1	TRBJ2-1	CASSSPRPNNEQFF
TRBV11-3	TRBJ2-3	CASSARGTRTDTQYF
TRBV5-1	TRBJ1-1	CASSRGTQNTEAFF
TRBV29-1	TRBJ1-3	CSVAGFGGGSGNTIYF
TRBV11-2	TRBJ2-5	CASSRTTSRFKFQETQYF
TRBV12-5	TRBJ1-1	CASGWGQPTEAFF
TRBV5-6	TRBJ1-6	CASSLVQPNSPLHF
TRBV5-6	TRBJ1-1	CAMKTGGSVNTEAFF
TRBV9	TRBJ2-7	CASSVGSLAYEQYF
TRBV3-1	TRBJ2-7	CASSQSTRERSYEQYF
TRBV12-3/TRBV12-4	TRBJ2-2	CASSHTSGGTTNTGELFF
TRBV27	TRBJ2-3	CASRRGWSQGSDTQYF
TRBV20-1	TRBJ2-3	CSARYGVTDTQYF
TRBV5-1	TRBJ1-5	CASSRGTGAGQPQHF
TRBV9	TRBJ2-3	CASSLRGRGTDTQYF